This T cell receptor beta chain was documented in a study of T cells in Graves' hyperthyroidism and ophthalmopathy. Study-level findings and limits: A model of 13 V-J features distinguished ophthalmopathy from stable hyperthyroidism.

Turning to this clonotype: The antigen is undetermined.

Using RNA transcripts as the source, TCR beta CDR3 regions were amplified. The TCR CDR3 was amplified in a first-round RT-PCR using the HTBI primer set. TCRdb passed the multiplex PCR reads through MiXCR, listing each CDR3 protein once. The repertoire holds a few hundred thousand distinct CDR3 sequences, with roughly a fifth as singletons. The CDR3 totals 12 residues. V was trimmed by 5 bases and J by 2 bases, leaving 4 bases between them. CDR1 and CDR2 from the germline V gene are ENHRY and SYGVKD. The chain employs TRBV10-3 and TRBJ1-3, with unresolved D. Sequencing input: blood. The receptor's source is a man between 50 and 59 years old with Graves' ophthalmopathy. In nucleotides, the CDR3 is TGTGCCATCAGTCAAGCTGGAAACACCATATATTTT. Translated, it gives CAISQAGNTIYF.